This T cell receptor (beta chain) was observed in a study of neoadjuvant anti-PD-1 for oral cavity cancer. Study results and caveats: TCR analyses covered only a few patients per response group.

Turning to this clone: Its antigen is currently unknown.

Measured with immunoSEQ multiplex PCR; TCRdb has only the in-frame clones, and not every one. The table records roughly 34,000 clones, more than 75% of them present only once. Germline loops: CDR1 SEHNR, CDR2 FQNEAQ (reference sequence). Losses at the gene ends were 1 base for V and 4 bases for J; bases not matched to a gene: 11. The CDR3 extends over 18 amino acids. The TCR sequence derives from a person between 40 and 85 years old with oral cavity squamous cell carcinoma. The rearrangement uses TRBV7-9 and TRBJ2-1, with 9 bases that match TRBD1. The material sequenced was PBMCs, taken before nivolumab (anti-PD-1) treatment. The CDR3 reads CASSLGGQGFLFYNEQFF. Written as DNA, the CDR3 is TGTGCCAGCAGCTTAGGGGGACAGGGTTTTCTCTTTTACAATGAGCAGTTCTTC.